This entry concerns a single T cell receptor (beta chain). The data belong to a study of blood T cell repertoires in COVID-19. The assay was immunoSEQ multiplex PCR, and TCRdb's table has in-frame clones only and misses some. This repertoire shows about 310,000 clones, almost 90% found once; its top ten account for under 3.5%. Unmatched junction bases numbered 6, after V lost 3 bases and J lost 8 bases. The CDR3 is made up of 13 amino acids. This sequence was found in a woman in her 30s with COVID-19, enrolled during active disease. The sequenced material came from peripheral blood. The V gene is TRBV12-3 or TRBV12-4, the J gene TRBJ1-2, with 7 positions matching TRBD1. CDR3 DNA sequence: TGTGCCAGCAGTTTGGGGACAGCGCTGGGCTACACCTTC. The encoded protein is CASSLGTALGYTF.